One sample yielded the 23 T cell receptor beta chains listed below, sequenced in a study of T cells in Graves' hyperthyroidism and ophthalmopathy. The investigators amplified TCR beta CDR3 regions from RNA transcripts. Initially, a first-round RT-PCR of the TCR CDR3 employed the HTBI primer set. One entry per CDR3 protein, called by TCRdb with MiXCR from the multiplex PCR reads. The sample holds 200,000 to 250,000 distinct CDR3 sequences, approximately 17% seen once. Sequenced input: blood. These receptors were taken from a man in his forties or fifties with Graves' hyperthyroidism.

Ten or more counts support this clonotype. This chain connects TRBV11-3 to TRBJ1-3; a possible D gene is TRBD1 (5 bases). Germline V gene data show CDR1 as SGHNT and CDR2 as YENEEA. This CDR3 has 15 amino acids. Trimming stripped 0 bases from V and 1 base from J, with 7 bases between. The CDR3 region is CASSLDAGSGNTIYF. The DNA for the CDR3 is TGTGCCAGCAGCTTAGACGCAGGGTCTGGAAACACCATATATTTT.

This clonotype showed up just a few times. The chain uses TRBV10-3 and TRBJ1-2; D ambiguous. V was shortened by 0 bases and J by 2 bases, with 7 bases between the two germline ends. The germline V gene encodes CDR1 ENHRY and CDR2 SYGVKD. The CDR3 runs 14 residues. DNA for the CDR3: TGTGCCATCAGTGAGTCGCTGGGGAACTATGGCTACACCTTC. This codes for CAISESLGNYGYTF.

DNA of the CDR3: TGTGCCAGTAAGATAGGCGACAGGGGCAATCAGCCCCAGCATTTT. Residues: CASKIGDRGNQPQHF. The chain links TRBV19 to TRBJ1-5; 7 bases match TRBD1. Germline V lookup: CDR1 LNHDA, CDR2 SQIVND (reference sequence). The CDR3 length is 15 residues. The V gene end was trimmed by 7 bases and the J gene end by 2 bases; junction bases not matched to a gene: 8.

The rearrangement links TRBV24-1 to TRBJ2-1, with 8 bases aligning to TRBD2. Germline V gene sequence: CDR1 KGHDR, CDR2 SFDVKD. J was trimmed by 0 bases and V by 3 bases; bases with no gene match: 3. This CDR3 region has 16 residues. The CDR3 sequence: CATSDVSGGSYNEQFF. In DNA, the CDR3 is TGTGCCACCAGTGATGTCAGCGGGGGCTCCTACAATGAGCAGTTCTTC.

This chain links TRBV12-3 or TRBV12-4 with TRBJ2-1, with 10 nucleotides matching TRBD2. J lost 9 bases, V lost 2 bases, and 4 bases had no gene match. This CDR3 is 14 amino acids long. CDR3 DNA: TGTGCCAGCAGTTTAACTATAGCGGGAGGTGAGCAGTTCTTC. Its translation is CASSLTIAGGEQFF.

The V and J genes are TRBV30 and TRBJ2-3, with D possibly being TRBD2 (5 bases). The CDR3 is 13 amino acids. Trimming left V 2 bases short and J 7 bases short, with 13 bases between. The germline V gene has CDR1 GTSNPN and CDR2 SVGIG (reference sequence). The CDR3 DNA reads as TGTGCCTGGAGTCTTCCTTCGGGGTATACGCAGTATTTT. This translates into CAWSLPSGYTQYF.

This clonotype has only one observation. The chain recombines TRBV10-3 with TRBJ1-2; D might be TRBD1 (5 bases). V lost 4 bases, J lost 2 bases, and 11 bases lay in between. Germline assignment: CDR1 ENHRY and CDR2 SYGVKD. The CDR3 totals 14 residues. CDR3 sequence reads: CAISGGDGNYGYTF. The CDR3 DNA follows: TGTGCCATCAGTGGGGGGGATGGAAACTATGGCTACACCTTC.

In this sample, this clonotype turned up a few times. This chain connects TRBV5-1 to TRBJ2-3, with unresolved D. The length of the CDR3 is 14 residues. V was clipped by 3 bases and J by 4 bases, with 12 bases between them. Germline CDR1 SGHRS, CDR2 YFSETQ. The CDR3 loop is CASSWEGLADTQYF. The DNA for the CDR3 is TGCGCCAGCAGCTGGGAAGGGCTGGCAGATACGCAGTATTTT.

Only a few counts were recorded for this clonotype. The J gene is TRBJ2-3, the V gene TRBV15; TRBD1 is a possible D gene (6 bases). Germline CDR1 LNHNV, CDR2 YYDKDF (reference sequence). The CDR3 is 16 residues long. V was trimmed by 1 base and J by 5 bases, leaving 16 bases between them. For the CDR3, the DNA is TGTGCCACCAGCAGAGGCCTACAGGGCTCAAGAGATACGCAGTATTTT. Its translation is CATSRGLQGSRDTQYF.

This clonotype was counted only a few times. The rearrangement uses TRBV5-6 and TRBJ2-3, with D possibly TRBD2 on 6 matching bases. The CDR3 loop spans 14 amino acids. Germline lookup yields CDR1 SGHDT and CDR2 YYEEEE. With 0 bases removed from V and 8 bases from J, the gap between germline ends came to 13 bases. The CDR3 loop reads CASSLGHGGGTQYF. The CDR3 nucleotides are TGTGCCAGCAGCTTGGGGCACGGGGGTGGTACGCAGTATTTT.

This clonotype was seen many times. The J gene is TRBJ2-1, the V gene TRBV29-1; 14 bases are shared with TRBD2. The V gene end was trimmed by 2 bases and the J gene end by 4 bases; junction bases not matched to a gene: 7. From germline, CDR1 is SQVTM and CDR2 ANQGSEA. This CDR3 region has 17 residues. The CDR3 loop is CSVETGLAGGLYNEQFF. The DNA for the CDR3 is TGCAGCGTTGAAACTGGACTAGCGGGAGGCCTATACAATGAGCAGTTCTTC.

This clonotype was observed a single time. One base away lies a much larger clone, so this may be a sequencing read error. The CDR3 ends on some other residue instead of the conserved phenylalanine or tryptophan, so this is likely a read error. DNA for the CDR3: TGTGCCAGCAGGTACTCCTTGGACAGGGCCACTGAAGCTTTCCTT. This gives the protein CASRYSLDRATEAFL. V is TRBV28 and J is TRBJ1-1, with 8 bases that match TRBD1. The CDR3 is made up of 15 amino acids. V trimming: 6 bases; J trimming: 4 bases; junction bases outside the gene matches: 10. Germline V gives CDR1 MDHEN, CDR2 SYDVKM.

This clonotype was counted between two and nine times. This chain joins TRBV30 and TRBJ2-6; 8 positions match TRBD2. The CDR3 has 15 amino acids. CDR1 is GTSNPN and CDR2 is SVGIG in the germline V gene (reference sequence). After removal of 2 bases from V and 2 bases from J, the junction contained 2 bases not matched to a gene. The CDR3 coding sequence is TGTGCCTGGAGTATCGGGGGGGCTGGGGCCAACGTCCTGACTTTC. It specifies CAWSIGGAGANVLTF.

The CDR3 loop reads CAISDSGERETQYF. The CDR3 nucleotides read TGTGCCATCAGTGATTCAGGAGAAAGGGAGACCCAGTACTTC. The chain uses TRBV10-3 and TRBJ2-5; D gene ambiguous. Trimming removed 3 bases at V and 5 bases at J, with 13 bases between. Germline V gene data show CDR1 as ENHRY and CDR2 as SYGVKD. The CDR3 covers 14 residues.

This clonotype was recorded at least ten times. CDR3 loop: CASSSAGGWYGYTF. For the CDR3, the DNA is TGTGCCAGCAGTTCGGCAGGGGGTTGGTATGGCTACACCTTC. This chain uses TRBV28 with TRBJ1-2; 7 bases agree with TRBD1. Germline trimming cut 4 bases from V and 5 bases from J; bases unmatched to any gene: 7. The CDR3 contains 14 residues. CDR1 is MDHEN, CDR2 SYDVKM, per germline.

This chain connects TRBV7-6 to TRBJ2-1; 7 positions agree with TRBD1. Per the germline V gene, CDR1 is SGHVS and CDR2 is FNYEAQ. The CDR3 is 15 amino acids. V gave up 3 bases and J gave up 5 bases; unmatched junction bases: 7. The CDR3 loop reads CASSFISGQNNEQFF. As DNA, the CDR3 is TGTGCCAGCAGCTTTATATCGGGACAGAACAATGAGCAGTTCTTC. Full variable domain (rest looked up from reference TRBV7-6 and TRBJ2-1): GAGVSQSPRYKVTKRGQDVALRCDPISGHVSLYWYRQALGQGPEFLTYFNYEAQQDKSGLPNDRFSAERPEGSISTLTIQRTEQRDSAMYRCASSFISGQNNEQFFGPGTRLTVL.

With regard to this clonotype: This may be a read error: a much more frequent sequence differs by one nucleotide. The chain carries TRBV27 and TRBJ2-5; TRBD2 agrees at 10 bases. The length of the CDR3 is 15 residues. CDR1 is MNHEY, CDR2 SMNVEV, per germline (reference sequence). In DNA, the CDR3 is TGTGCCAGCAGTCTGTGGACTAGCGGCCAAGGGACCCAGTACTTC. This gives the protein CASSLWTSGQGTQYF.

This clonotype was counted many times. Its ends do not fully match the called genes, so a read error is possible. The CDR3 DNA reads as TGTGCCAGCAGTGGACTAGCTGGGGATACGCAGTATTTT. The encoded protein is CASSGLAGDTQYF. The rearrangement links TRBV10-2 to TRBJ2-3; 8 nucleotides match TRBD2. Per germline, CDR1 WSHSY and CDR2 SAAADI. This CDR3 is 13 amino acids long.

This clonotype was seen more than once but under ten times. The CDR3 reads CASTHLLNTEAFF. The CDR3 bases are TGTGCCAGCACTCACCTTCTGAACACTGAAGCTTTCTTT. V usage is TRBV6-8 and J usage is TRBJ1-1; D is uncertain. Trimming shortened V by 7 bases and J by 0 bases, and 9 bases separated the two germline ends. The CDR3 is 13 residues long. Germline CDR1 and CDR2: MNHGY and SAAAGT.

This clonotype came up once. The chain uses TRBV6-1 and TRBJ2-5; 7 nucleotides line up with TRBD2. Germline trimming cut 7 bases from V and 4 bases from J; bases unmatched to any gene: 9. The V gene's germline CDR1 is MNHNS and CDR2 SASEGT. This CDR3 spans 14 amino acids. CDR3 bases: TGTGCCAGCACTAGCGGAGCCCCCCCAGAGACCCAGTACTTC. Its translation is CASTSGAPPETQYF.

This clonotype was counted once. J is TRBJ2-1 and V is TRBV19; 10 positions match TRBD2. V shed 7 bases and J 2 bases; nucleotides not matched to a gene: 8. Germline V lookup: CDR1 LNHDA, CDR2 SQIVND (reference sequence). The CDR3 length is 16 residues. CDR3 region: CASKAPSGSPYNEQFF. In nucleotides, the CDR3 is TGTGCCAGTAAGGCGCCTAGCGGGAGTCCCTACAATGAGCAGTTCTTC.

This clonotype was found many times. This chain links TRBV10-3 with TRBJ2-5; no firm D call. The V end lost 0 bases, the J end lost 2 bases, and 7 bases lay between the germline ends. CDR3 length: 14 residues. Germline loops: CDR1 ENHRY, CDR2 SYGVKD. CDR3 amino acids: CAISESHSQETQYF. DNA for the CDR3: TGTGCCATCAGTGAGTCCCACTCTCAAGAGACCCAGTACTTC.

Notes on this clonotype: This may stem from a read error, because a much larger clone lies one nucleotide away. This rearrangement joins TRBV6-1 to TRBJ2-3; D remains unclear. Germline V CDR1 and CDR2: MNHNS, SASEGT. This CDR3 has 12 residues. V lost 6 bases to trimming and J lost 4 bases, with 8 bases between them. As DNA, the CDR3 is TGTGCCAGCAGCGGTGGCGCAGATACGCAGTATTTT. This translates into CASSGGADTQYF.